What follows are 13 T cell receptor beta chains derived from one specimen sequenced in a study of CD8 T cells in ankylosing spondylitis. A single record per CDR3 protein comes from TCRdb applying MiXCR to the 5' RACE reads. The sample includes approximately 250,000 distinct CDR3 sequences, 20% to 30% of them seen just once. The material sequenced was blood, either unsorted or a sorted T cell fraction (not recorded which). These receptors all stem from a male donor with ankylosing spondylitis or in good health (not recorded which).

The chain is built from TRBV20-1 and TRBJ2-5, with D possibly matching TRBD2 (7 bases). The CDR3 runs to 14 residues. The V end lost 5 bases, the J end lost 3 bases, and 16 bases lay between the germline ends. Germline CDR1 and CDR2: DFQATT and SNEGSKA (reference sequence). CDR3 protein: CSASLAGAEETQYF. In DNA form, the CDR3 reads TGCAGTGCTTCTTTGGCGGGGGCCGAAGAGACCCAGTACTTC.

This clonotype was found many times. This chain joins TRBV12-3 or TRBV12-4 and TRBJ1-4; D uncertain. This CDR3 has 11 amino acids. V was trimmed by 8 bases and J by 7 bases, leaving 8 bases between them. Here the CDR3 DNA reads TGTGCCAGCCAGTCACGTGAAAAACTGTTTTTT. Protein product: CASQSREKLFF.

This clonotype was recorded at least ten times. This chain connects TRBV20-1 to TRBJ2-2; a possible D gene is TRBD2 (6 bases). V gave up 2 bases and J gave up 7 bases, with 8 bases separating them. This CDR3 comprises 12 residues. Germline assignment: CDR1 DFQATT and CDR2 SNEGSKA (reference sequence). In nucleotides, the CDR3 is TGCAGTGCTAGAAGGAGGGGCGGGGAGCTGTTTTTT. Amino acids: CSARRRGGELFF.

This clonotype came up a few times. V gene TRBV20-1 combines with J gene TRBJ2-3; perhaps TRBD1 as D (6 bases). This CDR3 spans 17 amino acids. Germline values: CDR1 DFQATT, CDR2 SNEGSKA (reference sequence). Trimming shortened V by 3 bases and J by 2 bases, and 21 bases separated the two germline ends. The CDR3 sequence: CSARSLGGIPHTDTQYF. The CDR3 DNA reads TGCAGTGCTAGGTCGCTTGGGGGCATACCCCACACAGATACGCAGTATTTT.

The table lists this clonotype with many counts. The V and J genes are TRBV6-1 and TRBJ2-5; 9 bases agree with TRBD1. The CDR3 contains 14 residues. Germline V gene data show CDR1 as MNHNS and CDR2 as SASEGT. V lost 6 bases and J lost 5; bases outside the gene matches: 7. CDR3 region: CASRQQGAQETQYF. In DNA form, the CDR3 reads TGTGCCAGCAGGCAACAGGGGGCGCAGGAGACCCAGTACTTC.

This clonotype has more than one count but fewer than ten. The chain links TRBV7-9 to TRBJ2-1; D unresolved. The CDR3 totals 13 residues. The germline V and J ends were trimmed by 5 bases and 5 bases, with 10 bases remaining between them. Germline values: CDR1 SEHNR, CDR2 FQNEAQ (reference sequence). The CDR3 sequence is CASSLTRNNEQFF. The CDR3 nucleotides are TGTGCCAGCAGCCTTACACGGAACAATGAGCAGTTCTTC. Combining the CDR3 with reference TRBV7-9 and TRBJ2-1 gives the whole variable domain DTGVSQNPRHKITKRGQNVTFRCDPISEHNRLYWYRQTLGQGPEFLTYFQNEAQLEKSRLLSDRFSAERPKGSFSTLEIQRTEQGDSAMYLCASSLTRNNEQFFGPGTRLTVL.

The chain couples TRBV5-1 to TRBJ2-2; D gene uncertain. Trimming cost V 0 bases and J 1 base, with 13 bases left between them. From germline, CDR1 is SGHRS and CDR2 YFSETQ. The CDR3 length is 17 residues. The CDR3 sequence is CASSLGSDTWNTGELFF. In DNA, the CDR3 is TGCGCCAGCAGCTTGGGTTCAGACACCTGGAACACCGGGGAGCTGTTTTTT.

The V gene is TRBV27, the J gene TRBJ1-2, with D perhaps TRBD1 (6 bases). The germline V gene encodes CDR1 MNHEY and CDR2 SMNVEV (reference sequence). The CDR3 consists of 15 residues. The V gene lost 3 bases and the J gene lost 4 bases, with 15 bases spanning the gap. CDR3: CASSFSGGMGYGYTF. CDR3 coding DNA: TGTGCCAGCAGTTTCTCGGGGGGCATGGGCTATGGCTACACCTTC.

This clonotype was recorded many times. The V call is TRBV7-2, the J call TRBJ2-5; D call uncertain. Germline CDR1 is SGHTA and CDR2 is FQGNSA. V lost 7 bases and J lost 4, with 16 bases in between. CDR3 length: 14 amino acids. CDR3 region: CASTTYDRTETQYF. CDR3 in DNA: TGTGCCAGCACCACTTATGACCGAACAGAGACCCAGTACTTC.

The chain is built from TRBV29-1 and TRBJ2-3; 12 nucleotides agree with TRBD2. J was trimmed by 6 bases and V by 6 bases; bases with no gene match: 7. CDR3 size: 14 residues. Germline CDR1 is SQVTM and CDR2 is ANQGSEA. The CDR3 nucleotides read TGCAGCGTCGTTCCCGGGACTAGCGGGGATACGCAGTATTTT. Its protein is CSVVPGTSGDTQYF.

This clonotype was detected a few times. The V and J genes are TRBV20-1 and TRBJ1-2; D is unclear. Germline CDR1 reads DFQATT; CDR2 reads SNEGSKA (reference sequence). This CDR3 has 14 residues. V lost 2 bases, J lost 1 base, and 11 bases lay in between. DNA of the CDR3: TGCAGTGCTAGACAGGCTAGGGATAACTATGGCTACACCTTC. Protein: CSARQARDNYGYTF.

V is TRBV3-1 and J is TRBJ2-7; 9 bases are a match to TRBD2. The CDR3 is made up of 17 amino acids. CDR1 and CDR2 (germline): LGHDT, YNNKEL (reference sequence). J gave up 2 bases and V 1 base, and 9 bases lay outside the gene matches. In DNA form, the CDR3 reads TGTGCCAGCAGCCAAGGTAGCGGGGGTCAGTACGCCTACGAGCAGTACTTC. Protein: CASSQGSGGQYAYEQYF.

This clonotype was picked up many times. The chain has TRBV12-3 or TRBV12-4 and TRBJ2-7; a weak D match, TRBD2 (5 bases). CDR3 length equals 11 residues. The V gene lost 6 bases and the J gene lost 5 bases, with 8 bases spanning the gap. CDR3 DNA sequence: TGTGCCAGCAGCCTGCGGGACGAGCAGTACTTC. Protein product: CASSLRDEQYF.